The 20 T cell receptor beta chains given below trace back to one sample, sequenced in a study of blood T cell repertoires in COVID-19. Clones were read by immunoSEQ multiplex PCR, and TCRdb kept only the in-frame ones, dropping some. The sample shows more than 250,000 clones, over 65% of them seen only once. The sequencing input was peripheral blood. The receptor source for this set is a man aged 55 to 70 who had recovered from COVID-19.

The chain recombines TRBV30 with TRBJ2-7, with 8 bases fitting TRBD2. The germline V gene has CDR1 GTSNPN and CDR2 SVGIG (reference sequence). With 7 bases clipped from V and 6 bases from J, the junction kept 14 bases outside the gene matches. This CDR3 comprises 14 residues. Here the CDR3 reads CAYYWGSGRGEQYF. For the CDR3, the DNA is TGTGCCTACTATTGGGGGAGCGGGAGAGGCGAGCAGTACTTC.

This chain uses TRBV30 with TRBJ1-2; D uncertain. The ends were cut back, 4 bases at V and 8 bases at J, with 14 bases in the middle. CDR1 is GTSNPN, CDR2 SVGIG, per germline (reference sequence). The CDR3 has 12 amino acids. In DNA, the CDR3 is TGTGCCTGGAAAAAGACCCAGAGGGGCTACACCTTC. It is translated as CAWKKTQRGYTF. Full variable domain (rest looked up from reference TRBV30 and TRBJ1-2): SQTIHQWPATLVQPVGSPLSLECTVEGTSNPNLYWYRQAAGRGLQLLFYSVGIGQISSEVPQNLSASRPQDRQFILSSKKLLLSDSGFYLCAWKKTQRGYTFGSGTRLTVV.

The chain carries TRBV10-2 and TRBJ2-2, with TRBD2 matching 8 bases. The CDR3 runs to 14 residues. Germline values: CDR1 WSHSY, CDR2 SAAADI. The J segment lost 5 bases and the V segment lost 5 bases, leaving 4 bases of the junction unmatched. CDR3 loop: CASSSSGSTGELFF. As DNA, the CDR3 is TGCGCCAGCAGTTCGAGCGGGAGTACCGGGGAGCTGTTTTTT.

V and J are TRBV24-1 and TRBJ1-6; D possibly corresponds to TRBD1 (6 bases). Per germline, CDR1 KGHDR and CDR2 SFDVKD. V dropped 4 bases and J dropped 4 bases, with 10 bases sitting between them. This CDR3 is built from 15 residues. The CDR3 protein is CATSEGTSYNSPLHF. The CDR3 bases are TGTGCCACCAGTGAAGGGACATCTTATAATTCACCCCTCCACTTT.

The rearrangement joins TRBV6-1 to TRBJ1-6, with 9 bases fitting TRBD1. The CDR3 loop spans 15 amino acids. V shed 2 bases and J 6 bases; nucleotides not matched to a gene: 2. The germline CDR1 and CDR2 sequences are MNHNS and SASEGT. CDR3 coding DNA: TGTGCCAGCAGTGAATACAGGGGGCTTAATTCACCCCTCCACTTT. Protein product: CASSEYRGLNSPLHF.

The chain employs TRBV27 and TRBJ2-1, with 11 nucleotides matching TRBD2. Trimming at V came to 0 bases and at J to 4 bases, leaving 5 bases not matched to a gene. The CDR3 has 17 residues. Germline loops: CDR1 MNHEY, CDR2 SMNVEV (reference sequence). CDR3 protein: CASSLSPSGRPYNEQFF. CDR3 sequence (DNA): TGTGCCAGCAGTTTATCCCCTAGCGGGAGGCCGTACAATGAGCAGTTCTTC.

The CDR3 region is CASSLQGKEQYF. Written as DNA, the CDR3 is TGTGCCAGCAGCCTACAGGGTAAAGAGCAGTACTTC. The genes are TRBV7-3 and TRBJ2-7; a weak D match, TRBD1 (6 bases). This CDR3 contains 12 residues. The ends were cut back, 5 bases at V and 7 bases at J, with 12 bases in the middle. Germline V gene data show CDR1 as SGHTA and CDR2 as FQGTGA.

V is TRBV5-1 and J is TRBJ2-2; tentatively, D is TRBD2 (6 bases). CDR1 SGHRS and CDR2 YFSETQ come from the germline V gene. The CDR3 spans 15 residues. V was cut by 4 bases and J by 2 bases, with 12 bases left in between. The chain's CDR3 is CASSPKRVNTGELFF. The CDR3 DNA sequence: TGCGCCAGCAGCCCCAAGCGGGTAAACACCGGGGAGCTGTTTTTT.

The rearrangement uses TRBV5-8 and TRBJ2-3; 11 bases match TRBD1. Germline-derived CDR1 and CDR2 are SGHTS and YDEGEE. The V and J ends lost 3 bases and 6 bases, in that order; junction bases with no gene match: 9. The CDR3 length is 16 residues. CDR3 amino acids: CASSSGDRGYGDTQYF. The CDR3 nucleotides read TGTGCCAGCAGCTCCGGGGACAGGGGGTATGGTGATACGCAGTATTTT.

The V and J genes are TRBV30 and TRBJ1-2; maybe TRBD1 (5 bases). V lost 4 bases to trimming and J lost 4 bases, with 10 bases between them. The CDR3 runs 12 residues. Germline CDR1 is GTSNPN and CDR2 is SVGIG (reference sequence). The CDR3 spells CAWNQGSYGYTF. CDR3 nucleotide sequence: TGTGCCTGGAACCAGGGATCCTATGGCTACACCTTC.

This sequence joins TRBV2 and TRBJ2-1, with 10 bases matching TRBD2. Trimming at V came to 5 bases and at J to 1 base, leaving 14 bases not matched to a gene. The CDR3 has 19 amino acids. Per germline, CDR1 SNHLY and CDR2 FYNNEI. CDR3 in DNA: TGTGCCAGCAGTCTTAGAGGGACTAGCGCCAGGGGGTCCTACAATGAGCAGTTCTTC. This sequence encodes CASSLRGTSARGSYNEQFF.

This sequence joins TRBV9 and TRBJ2-1, with 11 bases matching TRBD2. CDR1 and CDR2 (germline): SGDLS, YYNGEE. The length of the CDR3 is 15 residues. Unmatched junction bases numbered 2, after V lost 4 bases and J lost 2 bases. This CDR3 reads CASSQTSGAYNEQFF. The CDR3 DNA reads as TGTGCCAGCAGCCAGACTAGCGGGGCCTACAATGAGCAGTTCTTC.

The CDR3 sequence: CASSSQGASNQPQHF. CDR3 coding DNA: TGTGCCAGCAGTTCACAGGGGGCAAGCAATCAGCCCCAGCATTTT. The chain is built from TRBV28 and TRBJ1-5, with 9 bases identical to TRBD1. Unmatched junction bases numbered 2, after V lost 4 bases and J lost 1 base. Germline CDR1 MDHEN, CDR2 SYDVKM. There are 15 residues in the CDR3.

This clone was seen once. V is TRBV19 and J is TRBJ1-5, with 8 bases fitting TRBD1. V shed 6 bases, J shed 5 bases, and the junction held 9 bases outside the gene matches. The CDR3 is 15 amino acids. Per germline, CDR1 LNHDA and CDR2 SQIVND (reference sequence). CDR3 in amino acids: CASSEDRAFYQPQHF. The CDR3 nucleotides are TGTGCCAGTAGCGAGGACAGGGCATTTTATCAGCCCCAGCATTTT.

The rearrangement uses TRBV24-1 and TRBJ2-5, with TRBD2 matching 8 bases. From germline, CDR1 is KGHDR and CDR2 SFDVKD. V gave up 2 bases and J gave up 5 bases; unmatched junction bases: 15. There are 18 residues in the CDR3. The CDR3 region has the DNA TGTGCCACCAGTGATTCGGGTATAGCGGGGAAGGTCCTGGAGACCCAGTACTTC. As protein: CATSDSGIAGKVLETQYF.

This clone was seen a handful of times. This rearrangement joins TRBV2 to TRBJ1-1; tentatively, D is TRBD1 (5 bases). Germline V gene sequence: CDR1 SNHLY, CDR2 FYNNEI. The CDR3 has 14 amino acids. Trimming cost V 2 bases and J 1 base, with 8 bases left between them. CDR3 nucleotides: TGTGCCAGCAGTGAACAGGGATCGAACACTGAAGCTTTCTTT. It is translated as CASSEQGSNTEAFF.

V and J are TRBV7-9 and TRBJ2-1, with D perhaps matching TRBD1 (6 bases). CDR1 is SEHNR and CDR2 is FQNEAQ in the germline V gene (reference sequence). Trimming took 4 bases from V and 11 from J, leaving 24 bases between them. This CDR3 comprises 16 residues. CDR3 DNA sequence: TGTGCCAGCAGCTCCCGCACAGGGACCCTAACAATGAAGCAGTTCTTC. Encoded protein: CASSSRTGTLTMKQFF.

This chain connects TRBV19 to TRBJ1-4; D unresolved. V was pared by 11 bases and J by 7 bases, with 17 bases between. Germline V gene data show CDR1 as LNHDA and CDR2 as SQIVND (reference sequence). There are 13 residues in the CDR3. The CDR3 reads CAAAERTGEKLFF. CDR3 nucleotide sequence: TGTGCCGCAGCTGAGAGGACTGGTGAAAAACTGTTTTTT.

This chain links TRBV4-2 with TRBJ2-3; possible D gene TRBD2, 5 bases. V was cut by 1 base and J by 2 bases, with 13 bases left in between. The CDR3 totals 16 residues. Germline loops: CDR1 LGHNA, CDR2 YNFKEQ. CDR3 region: CASSQVTSGTTDTQYF. The CDR3 nucleotides read TGTGCCAGCAGCCAAGTGACGAGCGGAACCACAGATACGCAGTATTTT.

The V gene is TRBV27, the J gene TRBJ1-3; no clear D. The CDR3 runs 17 residues. The V end was cut by 5 bases, the J end by 4 bases, with 21 bases between. Germline loops: CDR1 MNHEY, CDR2 SMNVEV (reference sequence). The CDR3 region has the DNA TGTGCCAGCAGTCCGACCCGTGGAGCCCGTGCGGGAAACACCATATATTTT. Its protein is CASSPTRGARAGNTIYF.